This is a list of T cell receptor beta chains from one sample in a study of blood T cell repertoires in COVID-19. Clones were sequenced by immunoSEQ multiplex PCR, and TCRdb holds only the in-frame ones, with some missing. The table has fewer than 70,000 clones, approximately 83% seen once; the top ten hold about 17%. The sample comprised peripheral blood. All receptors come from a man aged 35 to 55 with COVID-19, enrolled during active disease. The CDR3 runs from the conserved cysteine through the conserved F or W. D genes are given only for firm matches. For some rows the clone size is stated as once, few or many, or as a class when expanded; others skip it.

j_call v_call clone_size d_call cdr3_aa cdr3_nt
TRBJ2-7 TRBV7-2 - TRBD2 CASSPPRTSGGPYEQYF TGTGCCAGCAGCCCTCCCCGGACTAGCGGGGGCCCCTACGAGCAGTACTTC
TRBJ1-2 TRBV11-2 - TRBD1 CASSLEGTGRDYGYTF TGTGCCAGCAGCTTAGAGGGGACAGGGAGAGACTATGGCTACACCTTC
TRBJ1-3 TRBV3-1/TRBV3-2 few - CASSHSAQGANTIYF TGTGCCAGCAGCCACTCGGCACAGGGCGCAAACACCATATATTTT
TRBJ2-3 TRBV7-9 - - CASSLPLRDTDTQYF TGTGCCAGCAGCTTACCCTTAAGAGACACAGATACGCAGTATTTT
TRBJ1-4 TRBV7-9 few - CASSWAYTGNEKLFF TGTGCCAGCAGCTGGGCCTACACAGGGAACGAAAAACTGTTTTTT
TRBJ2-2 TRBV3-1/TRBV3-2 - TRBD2 CASSPRERGGTGELFF TGTGCCAGCAGCCCGCGGGAGCGGGGGGGTACCGGGGAGCTGTTTTTT
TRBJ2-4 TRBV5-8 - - CASSAGLAKNIQYF TGTGCCAGCAGCGCAGGGTTAGCCAAAAACATTCAGTACTTC
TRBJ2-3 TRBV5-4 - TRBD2 CASSGMGLAGRGYTQYF TGTGCCAGCAGCGGGATGGGACTAGCGGGACGCGGTTATACGCAGTATTTT
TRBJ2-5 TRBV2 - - CASSVGLPGETQYF TGTGCCAGCAGCGTAGGACTACCTGGGGAGACCCAGTACTTC
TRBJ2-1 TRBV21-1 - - CASSKAQCSGGANEQFF TGTGCCAGCAGCAAAGCGCAGTGTAGCGGGGGGGCCAATGAGCAGTTCTTC
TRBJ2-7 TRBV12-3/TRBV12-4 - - CASSLSDSYKQYF TGTGCCAGCAGTTTATCCGACAGCTACAAGCAGTACTTC
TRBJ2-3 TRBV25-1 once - CASSEVGGGGTDTQYF TGTGCCAGCAGTGAAGTCGGCGGGGGCGGCACAGATACGCAGTATTTT
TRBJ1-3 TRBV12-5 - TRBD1 CASGLTGGSGNTIYF TGTGCTAGTGGTTTGACAGGGGGCTCTGGAAACACCATATATTTT
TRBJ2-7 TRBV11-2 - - CASSFAGGTGFF -
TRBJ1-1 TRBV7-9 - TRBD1 CASSYRTGLEAFF TGTGCCAGCAGCTACCGGACAGGGCTTGAAGCTTTCTTT
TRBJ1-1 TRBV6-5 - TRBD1 CASSYGGTVNTEAFF TGTGCCAGCAGTTACGGCGGGACAGTGAACACTGAAGCTTTCTTT
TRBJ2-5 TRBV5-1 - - CASSQGGLASETQYF TGCGCCAGCAGCCAAGGCGGCCTAGCGTCGGAGACCCAGTACTTC
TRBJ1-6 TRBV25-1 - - CASSESREPYNSPLHF TGTGCCAGCAGTGAAAGTCGAGAGCCCTATAATTCACCCCTCCACTTT
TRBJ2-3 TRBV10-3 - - CAISESEGDTQYF TGTGCCATCAGTGAGTCGGAGGGAGATACGCAGTATTTT
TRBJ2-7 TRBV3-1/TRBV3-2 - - CASSQEMGATYEQYF TGTGCCAGCAGCCAAGAAATGGGGGCCACCTACGAGCAGTACTTC
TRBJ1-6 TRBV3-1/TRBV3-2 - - CASSQGGSYNSPLHF TGTGCCAGCAGCCAGGGGGGCTCCTATAATTCACCCCTCCACTTT
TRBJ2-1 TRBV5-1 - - CASSLAWGGSYNEQFF TGCGCCAGCAGCTTGGCCTGGGGAGGCTCCTACAATGAGCAGTTCTTC
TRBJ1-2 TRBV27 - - CASSRSLGVNYGYTF TGTGCCAGCAGCCGCTCCCTCGGGGTTAACTATGGCTACACCTTC
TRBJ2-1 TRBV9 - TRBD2 CASSAPSGGSREQFF TGTGCCAGCAGCGCTCCTAGCGGGGGGTCCAGGGAGCAGTTCTTC
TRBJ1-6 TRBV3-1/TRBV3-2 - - CASSPMRGWDSPLHF TGTGCCAGCAGTCCTATGCGGGGTTGGGATTCACCCCTCCACTTT
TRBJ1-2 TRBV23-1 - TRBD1 CASSQGVRGHSGYTF TGCGCCAGCAGTCAAGGAGTCAGGGGGCATTCTGGCTACACCTTC
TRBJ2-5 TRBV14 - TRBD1 CASSPLGTGLQETQYF TGTGCCAGCAGCCCGCTCGGGACAGGGCTCCAAGAGACCCAGTACTTC